Listed here is a single TCR beta chain. The antigen is unknown. The CDR3 contains 14 residues. In germline, CDR1 is SGHTA, CDR2 FQGTGA. Deletions cut 5 bases from V and 3 bases from J, with 13 bases between. Libraries were prepared by immunoSEQ multiplex PCR; TCRdb keeps only in-frame clonotypes and omits some of them. The sample shows around 95,000 clones, more than 75% of them seen only once. The sample is drawn from a study of graft-versus-host responses after intestinal transplantation. Study-level background: All recipients were transplanted with multivisceral, liver-intestinal, or isolated intestinal grafts. Recipients uniformly received anti-thymocyte globulin induction, followed by tacrolimus and steroids for about 3 years.

The study's findings and limits: In patients with graft-donor T cell macrochimerism, allograft graft-versus-host to host-versus-graft clonal ratios were high. Recipient marrow contained GvH clones, some of which appeared first in ileum or blood.

This receptor was identified in a human donor who was the organ donor for an intestinal transplant. Sequences were derived from unstimulated CD4+ T cells sorted from spleen or lymph node cells, sampled before transplant. This chain joins TRBV7-3 and TRBJ1-1; a possible D gene is TRBD1 (5 bases). The DNA of the CDR3 is TGTGCCAGCAGCCCCGGGGCTATTTACACTGAAGCTTTCTTT. This translates into CASSPGAIYTEAFF. The full variable domain, with the rest looked up from reference TRBV7-3 and TRBJ1-1, is GAGVSQTPSNKVTEKGKYVELRCDPISGHTALYWYRQSLGQGPEFLIYFQGTGAADDSGLPNDRFFAVRPEGSVSTLKIQRTERGDSAVYLCASSPGAIYTEAFFGQGTRLTVV.